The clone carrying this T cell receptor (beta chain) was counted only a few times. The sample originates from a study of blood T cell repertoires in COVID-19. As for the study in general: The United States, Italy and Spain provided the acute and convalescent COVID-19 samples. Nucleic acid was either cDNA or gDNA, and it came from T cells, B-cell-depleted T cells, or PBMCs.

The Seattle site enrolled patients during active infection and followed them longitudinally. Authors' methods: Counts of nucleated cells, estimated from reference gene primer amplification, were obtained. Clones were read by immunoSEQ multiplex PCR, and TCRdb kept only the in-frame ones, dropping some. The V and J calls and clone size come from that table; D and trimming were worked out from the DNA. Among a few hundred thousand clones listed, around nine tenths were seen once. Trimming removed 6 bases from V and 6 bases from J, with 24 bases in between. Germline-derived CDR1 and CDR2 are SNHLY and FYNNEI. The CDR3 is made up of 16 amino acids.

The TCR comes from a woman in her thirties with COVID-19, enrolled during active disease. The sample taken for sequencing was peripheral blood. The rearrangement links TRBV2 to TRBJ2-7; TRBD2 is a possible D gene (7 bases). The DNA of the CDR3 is TGTGCCAGCAGCTCCCTCCGGGGGGCCAATGGGGCCGAGCAGTACTTC. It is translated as CASSSLRGANGAEQYF.